A selection of T cell receptor beta chains follows, all from one sample in a study of CD8 T cells in ankylosing spondylitis. MiXCR was run by TCRdb on the 5' RACE reads, yielding one entry per CDR3 protein. The sample holds 30,000 to 45,000 distinct CDR3 sequences, 10% to 15% seen once. The sequencing input was synovial fluid, either unsorted or a sorted T cell fraction (not recorded which). These receptors all come from a male donor with ankylosing spondylitis. Both conserved end residues are part of each CDR3. D genes are given only for firm matches. The listing skips clone size in some rows; elsewhere it reads once, few, many or a size class.

>NA|TRBD1|TRBJ2-7|TRBV28
CASSPGTGYSYEQYF
TGTGCCAGCAGTCCGGGGACAGGCTATTCCTACGAGCAGTACTTC
>once|NA|TRBJ2-1|TRBV7-2
CASSLLRMVDEQFF
TGTGCCAGCAGCTTACTTCGCATGGTGGATGAGCAGTTCTTC
>NA|TRBD2|TRBJ2-3|TRBV19
CASSSGLAVSPTVSDTQYF
TGTGCCAGTAGTTCAGGACTAGCCGTTTCCCCGACCGTTTCCGATACGCAGTATTTT
>few|NA|TRBJ2-7|TRBV21-1
CASSPLAGVNYEQYF
TGTGCCAGCAGCCCCTTGGCGGGAGTAAACTACGAGCAGTACTTC
>NA|NA|TRBJ2-3|TRBV12-3/TRBV12-4
CASSQGDGDTQYF
TGTGCCAGCAGTCAAGGGGACGGAGATACGCAGTATTTT
>NA|TRBD1|TRBJ2-7|TRBV28
CASSQTRDRADEQYF
TGTGCCAGCAGCCAAACCCGGGACAGGGCCGACGAGCAGTACTTC
>few|NA|TRBJ2-1|TRBV4-3
CASSPSIRSSYNEQFF
TGCGCCAGCAGCCCAAGCATCAGGAGCTCCTACAATGAGCAGTTCTTC
>many|TRBD1|TRBJ2-7|TRBV19
CASSIGQAYEQYF
TGTGCCAGTAGTATTGGACAGGCCTACGAGCAGTACTTC
>many|NA|TRBJ2-1|TRBV15
CATSTRDPSHEQFF
TGTGCCACCAGCACTAGGGACCCCTCCCATGAGCAGTTCTTC
>NA|NA|TRBJ2-1|TRBV27
CASSLLAEHNEQFF
TGTGCCAGCAGTTTACTGGCGGAACACAATGAGCAGTTCTTC
>NA|NA|TRBJ2-3|TRBV7-2
CANSLGLYSTDTQYF
TGTGCCAACAGCTTAGGTCTCTATAGCACAGATACGCAGTATTTT
>few|TRBD1|TRBJ1-2|TRBV3-1
CASSRGTAGYTF
TGTGCCAGCAGCCGAGGGACAGCTGGCTACACCTTC
>many|NA|TRBJ2-7|TRBV27
CASSPSSYEQYF
TGTGCCAGCAGTCCGAGCTCCTACGAGCAGTACTTC
>few|NA|TRBJ2-1|TRBV3-1
CASSPFPGVWANEQFF
TGTGCCAGCAGCCCTTTCCCAGGGGTTTGGGCCAATGAGCAGTTCTTC
>few|NA|TRBJ2-7|TRBV28
CASSSTGGAYEQYF
TGTGCCAGCAGTTCTACAGGGGGGGCCTACGAGCAGTACTTC
>NA|NA|TRBJ1-1|TRBV6-5
CASSYSQAISLNTEAFF
TGTGCCAGCAGTTATAGCCAGGCGATCTCCTTGAACACTGAAGCTTTCTTT
>NA|NA|TRBJ2-5|TRBV11-2
CASSLDYAMQETQYF
TGTGCCAGCAGCTTAGACTATGCGATGCAAGAGACCCAGTACTTC
>once|TRBD2|TRBJ2-3|TRBV12-3/TRBV12-4
CASSPPQRGVADTQYF
TGTGCCAGCAGCCCCCCCCAGCGGGGGGTGGCAGATACGCAGTATTTT
>many|NA|TRBJ2-5|TRBV12-3/TRBV12-4
CASSLLSGRLPETQYF
TGTGCCAGCAGTTTATTGTCGGGACGTCTCCCAGAGACCCAGTACTTC
>NA|NA|TRBJ1-2|TRBV6-1
CASSFLSSRDINYGYTF
TGTGCCAGCAGCTTCTTAAGTTCCAGGGACATCAACTATGGCTACACCTTC
>few|NA|TRBJ2-4|TRBV3-1
CASSPIHPGTEKNIQYF
TGTGCCAGCAGCCCTATACACCCCGGGACCGAGAAAAACATTCAGTACTTC